In this sample, the clone carrying this TCR beta chain turned up a few times. The antigen is not known. The data belong to a study of blood T cells in healthy people across ages. Study findings and constraints: Using unsorted PBMCs precluded a conclusive naive versus antigen-experienced comparison. Comparison with aged donors showed that long-lived donors had more naive CD4+ cells and higher diversity.

The CDR3 is 17 residues long. Trimming pared 0 bases from V and 0 bases from J, leaving 14 bases between. CDR1 is MGHRA, CDR2 YSYEKL, per germline. With a J-beta primer mix and a sample-barcoded 5' primer, a second PCR ran about 6 to 11 cycles. Every cDNA molecule bore a tag from a template-switch adaptor containing 12 random nucleotides. TCRdb reanalysed the 5' RACE reads using MiXCR and keeps one entry per CDR3 protein. The sample has over 1,200,000 distinct CDR3 sequences, roughly 59% seen once; the top ten hold 6.7%. The genes are TRBV4-1 and TRBJ2-5; possibly TRBD2 for D (5 bases). The specimen was blood. The origin of this receptor is a young man in good health. CDR3 amino acids: CASSQDGGPLYQETQYF. The DNA for the CDR3 is TGCGCCAGCAGCCAAGATGGAGGACCGCTGTACCAAGAGACCCAGTACTTC.